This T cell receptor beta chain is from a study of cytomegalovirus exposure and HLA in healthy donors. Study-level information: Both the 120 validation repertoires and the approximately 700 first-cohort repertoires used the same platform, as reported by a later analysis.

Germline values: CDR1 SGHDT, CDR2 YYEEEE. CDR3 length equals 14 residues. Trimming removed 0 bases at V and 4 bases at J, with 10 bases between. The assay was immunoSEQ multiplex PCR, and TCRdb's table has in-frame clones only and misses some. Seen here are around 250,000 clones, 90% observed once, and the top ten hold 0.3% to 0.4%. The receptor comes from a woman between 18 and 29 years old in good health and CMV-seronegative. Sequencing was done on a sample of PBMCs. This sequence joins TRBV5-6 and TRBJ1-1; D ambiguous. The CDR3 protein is CASSLGVGITEAFF. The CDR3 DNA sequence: TGTGCCAGCAGCTTGGGCGTCGGTATCACTGAAGCTTTCTTT. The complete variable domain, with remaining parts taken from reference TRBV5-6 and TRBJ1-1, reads DAGVTQSPTHLIKTRGQQVTLRCSPKSGHDTVSWYQQALGQGPQFIFQYYEEEERQRGNFPDRFSGHQFPNYSSELNVNALLLGDSALYLCASSLGVGITEAFFGQGTRLTVV.